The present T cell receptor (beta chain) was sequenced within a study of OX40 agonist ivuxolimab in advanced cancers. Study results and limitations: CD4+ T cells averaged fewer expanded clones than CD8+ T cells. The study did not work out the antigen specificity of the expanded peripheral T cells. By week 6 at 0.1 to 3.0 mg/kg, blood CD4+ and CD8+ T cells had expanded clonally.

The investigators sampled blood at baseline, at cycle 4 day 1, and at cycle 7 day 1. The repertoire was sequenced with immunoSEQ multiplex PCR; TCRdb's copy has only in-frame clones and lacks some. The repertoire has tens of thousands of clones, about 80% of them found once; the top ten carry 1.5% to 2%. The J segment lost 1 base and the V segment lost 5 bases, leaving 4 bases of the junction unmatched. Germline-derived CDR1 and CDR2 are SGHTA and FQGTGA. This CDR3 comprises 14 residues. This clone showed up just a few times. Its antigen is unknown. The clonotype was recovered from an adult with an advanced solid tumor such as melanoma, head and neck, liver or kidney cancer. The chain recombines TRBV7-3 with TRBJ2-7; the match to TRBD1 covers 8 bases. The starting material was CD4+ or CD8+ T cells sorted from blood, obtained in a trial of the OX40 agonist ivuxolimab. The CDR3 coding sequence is TGTGCCAGCAGCGCCTGGACAGGGTCCTACGAGCAGTACTTC. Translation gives CASSAWTGSYEQYF.